The 10 T cell receptor beta chains in this list originate from one sample, sequenced in a study of blood T cell repertoires in COVID-19. Measured with immunoSEQ multiplex PCR; TCRdb has only the in-frame clones, and not every one. Of about 530,000 clones in the sample, roughly 91% were seen once. The sequenced sample was peripheral blood. These receptors came from a woman aged 50 to 65 with COVID-19, enrolled during active disease.

The rearrangement uses TRBV7-3 and TRBJ2-1, with 14 bases that match TRBD2. The germline gives CDR1 SGHTA, CDR2 FQGTGA. The CDR3 is 15 residues long. With V trimmed by 4 bases and J by 7 bases, 3 bases remained unmatched. CDR3 amino acids: CASSSGLAGGNEQFF. CDR3 DNA: TGTGCCAGCAGCTCTGGACTAGCGGGGGGAAATGAGCAGTTCTTC.

This clone was recorded only once. The J gene is TRBJ1-5, the V gene TRBV11-2; the D is unclear. Germline values: CDR1 SGHAT, CDR2 FQNNGV. Trimming cost V 3 bases and J 5 bases, with 14 bases left between them. This CDR3 is 15 amino acids long. Written as DNA, the CDR3 is TGTGCCAGCAGCTTGGCCGGGGAGAGGTATCAGCCCCAGCATTTT. Its translation is CASSLAGERYQPQHF.

The J gene is TRBJ2-5, the V gene TRBV18, with D perhaps TRBD1 (5 bases). This CDR3 comprises 15 residues. CDR1 and CDR2 (germline): KGHSH, LQKENI. V was pared by 4 bases and J by 1 base, with 13 bases between. The CDR3 sequence is CASSRQPDSQETQYF. The CDR3 nucleotides read TGTGCCAGCTCACGCCAGCCCGACAGCCAAGAGACCCAGTACTTC.

The chain carries TRBV18 and TRBJ2-3; tentatively, D is TRBD2 (5 bases). CDR1 is KGHSH and CDR2 is LQKENI in the germline V gene. The germline V and J ends were trimmed by 0 bases and 2 bases, with 15 bases remaining between them. The CDR3 consists of 17 residues. CDR3 protein: CASSPPMAGPNTDTQYF. The CDR3 region has the DNA TGTGCCAGCTCACCACCGATGGCGGGCCCTAACACAGATACGCAGTATTTT.

The rearrangement uses TRBV5-6 and TRBJ2-7, with D possibly matching TRBD2 (6 bases). The germline CDR1 and CDR2 sequences are SGHDT and YYEEEE. Between the trimmed V and J ends, which lost 3 bases and 3 bases, there was a span of 13 bases. The CDR3 is made up of 14 amino acids. The CDR3 sequence: CASSWREGHYEQYF. The CDR3 bases are TGTGCCAGCAGCTGGCGGGAAGGCCACTACGAGCAGTACTTC.

The sample holds one count of this clone. The chain joins TRBV6-1 to TRBJ2-7, with a weak D call TRBD2 (7 bases). The germline V gene has CDR1 MNHNS and CDR2 SASEGT. CDR3 size: 14 residues. Trimming cost V 0 bases and J 4 bases, with 10 bases left between them. The CDR3 region is CASSEAGGPYEQYF. Written as DNA, the CDR3 is TGTGCCAGCAGTGAAGCGGGGGGGCCGTACGAGCAGTACTTC.

The chain employs TRBV3-1 (or the pseudogene TRBV3-2) and TRBJ1-2; 10 bases map to TRBD1. The germline V gene encodes CDR1 LGHDT and CDR2 YNNKEL (reference sequence). The CDR3 runs 16 residues. J gave up 3 bases and V 0 bases, and 4 bases lay outside the gene matches. CDR3 sequence: CASSQDRDRGHYGYTF. Written as DNA, the CDR3 is TGTGCCAGCAGCCAAGATCGGGACAGGGGTCACTATGGCTACACCTTC.

The chain employs TRBV24-1 and TRBJ1-2; TRBD1 might be the D (5 bases). The germline CDR1 and CDR2 sequences are KGHDR and SFDVKD. Trimming took 1 base from V and 10 from J, leaving 9 bases between them. This CDR3 region has 12 residues. CDR3 residues: CATSDFGGDYTF. The CDR3 DNA follows: TGTGCCACCAGTGATTTCGGGGGTGACTACACCTTC.

This chain connects TRBV29-1 to TRBJ2-5, with D uncertain. The CDR3 covers 14 residues. The germline V gene encodes CDR1 SQVTM and CDR2 ANQGSEA. DNA for the CDR3: TGCAGTGCCCTTGCTAGAGACTCTTATGGGACCCAGTACTTC. Translated, it gives CSALARDSYGTQYF.

The rearrangement uses TRBV18 and TRBJ1-2; TRBD1 matches 8 bases. The length of the CDR3 is 16 residues. The germline CDR1 and CDR2 sequences are KGHSH and LQKENI. Trimming at V came to 4 bases and at J to 2 bases, leaving 9 bases not matched to a gene. CDR3 nucleotides: TGTGCCAGCTCACAAGGAGTGACAGGGGACAACTATGGCTACACCTTC. It is translated as CASSQGVTGDNYGYTF.